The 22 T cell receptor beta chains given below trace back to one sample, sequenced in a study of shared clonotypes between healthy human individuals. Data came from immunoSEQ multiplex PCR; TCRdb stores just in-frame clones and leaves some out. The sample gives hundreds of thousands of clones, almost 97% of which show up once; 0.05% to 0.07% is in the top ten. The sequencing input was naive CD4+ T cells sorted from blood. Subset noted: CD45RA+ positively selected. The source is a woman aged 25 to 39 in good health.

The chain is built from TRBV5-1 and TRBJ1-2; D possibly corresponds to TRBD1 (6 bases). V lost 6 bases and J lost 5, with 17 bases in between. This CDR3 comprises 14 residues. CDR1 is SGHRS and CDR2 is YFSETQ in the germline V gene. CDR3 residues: CASTPDSPSYGYTF. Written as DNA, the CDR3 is TGCGCCAGCACCCCGGACAGTCCTTCTTATGGCTACACCTTC.

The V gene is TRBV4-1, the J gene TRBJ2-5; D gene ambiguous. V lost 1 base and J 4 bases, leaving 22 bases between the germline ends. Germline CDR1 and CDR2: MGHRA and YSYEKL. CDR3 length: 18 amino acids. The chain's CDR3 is CASSQVVPRRRSGETQYF. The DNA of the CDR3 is TGCGCCAGCAGCCAAGTGGTCCCTAGGCGACGGAGTGGAGAGACCCAGTACTTC.

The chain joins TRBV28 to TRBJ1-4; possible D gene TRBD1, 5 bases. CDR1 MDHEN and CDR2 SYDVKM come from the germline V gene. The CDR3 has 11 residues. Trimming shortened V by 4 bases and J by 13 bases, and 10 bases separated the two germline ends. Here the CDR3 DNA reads TGTGCCAGCAGTTCGGTTGGGGGACTGTTTTTT. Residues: CASSSVGGLFF.

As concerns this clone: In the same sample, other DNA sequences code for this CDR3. The CDR3 DNA reads as TGTGCCAGCTCACCTACAGGGGGGACTGAAGCTTTCTTT. It codes for CASSPTGGTEAFF. The rearrangement links TRBV18 to TRBJ1-1, with TRBD1 identical over 8 bases. Trimming removed 3 bases from V and 5 bases from J; junction bases left unmatched: 2. CDR1 and CDR2 (germline): KGHSH, LQKENI. This CDR3 contains 13 residues.

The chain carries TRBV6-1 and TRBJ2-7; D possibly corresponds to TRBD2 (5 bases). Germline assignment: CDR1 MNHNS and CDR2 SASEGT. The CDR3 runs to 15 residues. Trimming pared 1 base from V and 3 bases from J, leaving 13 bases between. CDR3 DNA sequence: TGTGCCAGCAGTGAAGGTGTTGGGAGAATCTACGAGCAGTACTTC. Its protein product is CASSEGVGRIYEQYF.

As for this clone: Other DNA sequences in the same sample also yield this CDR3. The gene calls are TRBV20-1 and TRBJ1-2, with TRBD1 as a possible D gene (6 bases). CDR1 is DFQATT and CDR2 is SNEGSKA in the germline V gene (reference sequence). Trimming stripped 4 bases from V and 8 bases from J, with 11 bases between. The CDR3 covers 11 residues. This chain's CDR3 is CSAISGAGYTF. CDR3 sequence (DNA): TGCAGTGCTATTTCAGGGGCCGGCTACACCTTC.

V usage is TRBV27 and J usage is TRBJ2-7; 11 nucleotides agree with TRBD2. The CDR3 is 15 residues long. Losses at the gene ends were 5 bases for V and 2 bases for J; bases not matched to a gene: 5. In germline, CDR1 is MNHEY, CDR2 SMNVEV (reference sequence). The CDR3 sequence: CASSPLGLAAYEQYF. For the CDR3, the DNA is TGTGCCAGCAGTCCCTTGGGACTAGCGGCCTACGAGCAGTACTTC.

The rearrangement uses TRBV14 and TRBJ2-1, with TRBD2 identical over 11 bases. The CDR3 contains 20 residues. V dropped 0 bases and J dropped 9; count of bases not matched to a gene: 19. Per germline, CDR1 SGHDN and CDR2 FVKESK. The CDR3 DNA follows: TGTGCCAGCAGCCAAGATGTATGTCTAGCGGGAGGACCCTTCTATTGTGAGCAGTTCTTC. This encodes CASSQDVCLAGGPFYCEQFF.

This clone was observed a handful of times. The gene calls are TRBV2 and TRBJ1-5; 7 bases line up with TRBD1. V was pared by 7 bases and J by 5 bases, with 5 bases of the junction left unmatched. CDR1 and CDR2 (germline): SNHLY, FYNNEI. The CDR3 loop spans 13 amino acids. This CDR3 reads CASNRGVYQPQHF. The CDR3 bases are TGTGCCAGCAACAGGGGAGTGTATCAGCCCCAGCATTTT.

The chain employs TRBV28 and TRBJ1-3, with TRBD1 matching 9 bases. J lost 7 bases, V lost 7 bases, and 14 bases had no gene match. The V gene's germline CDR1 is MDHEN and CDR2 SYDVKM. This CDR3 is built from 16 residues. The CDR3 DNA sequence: TGTGCCAGCACCAAAGCCGGGACAGGGTGGGGGAACACCATATATTTT. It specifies CASTKAGTGWGNTIYF.

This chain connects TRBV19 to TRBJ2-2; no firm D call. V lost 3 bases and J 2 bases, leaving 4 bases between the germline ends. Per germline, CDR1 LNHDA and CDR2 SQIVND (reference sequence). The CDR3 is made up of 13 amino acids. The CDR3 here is CASSILNTGELFF. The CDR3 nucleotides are TGTGCCAGTAGTATCCTAAACACCGGGGAGCTGTTTTTT. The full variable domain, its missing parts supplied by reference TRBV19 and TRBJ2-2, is DGGITQSPKYLFRKEGQNVTLSCEQNLNHDAMYWYRQDPGQGLRLIYYSQIVNDFQKGDIAEGYSVSREKKESFPLTVTSAQKNPTAFYLCASSILNTGELFFGEGSRLTVL.

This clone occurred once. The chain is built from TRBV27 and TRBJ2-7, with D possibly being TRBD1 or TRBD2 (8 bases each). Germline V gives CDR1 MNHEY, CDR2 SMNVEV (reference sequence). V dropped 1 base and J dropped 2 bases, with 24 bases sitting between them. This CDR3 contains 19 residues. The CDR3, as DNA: TGTGCCAGCAGTTTATTGCGTCAGGGGGCAAACGGGAGGGCCTACGAGCAGTACTTC. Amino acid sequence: CASSLLRQGANGRAYEQYF.

The CDR3 DNA sequence: TGTGCCAGCAGTTACTCGAGAGGGGGGCGTGAGCAGTTCTTC. It translates to CASSYSRGGREQFF. The chain couples TRBV6-5 to TRBJ2-1; D is perhaps TRBD1 or TRBD2 (6 bases each). The length of the CDR3 is 14 residues. Germline CDR1 and CDR2: MNHEY and SVGAGI. The V end lost 0 bases, the J end lost 9 bases, and 12 bases lay between the germline ends.

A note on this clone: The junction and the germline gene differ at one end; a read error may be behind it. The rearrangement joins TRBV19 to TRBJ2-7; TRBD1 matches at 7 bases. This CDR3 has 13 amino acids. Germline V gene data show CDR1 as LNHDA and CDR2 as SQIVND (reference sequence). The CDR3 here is CASRQGKGYGQYF. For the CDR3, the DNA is TGTGCCAGTCGACAGGGTAAAGGCTACGGGCAGTACTTC. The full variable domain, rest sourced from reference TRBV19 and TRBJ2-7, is DGGITQSPKYLFRKEGQNVTLSCEQNLNHDAMYWYRQDPGQGLRLIYYSQIVNDFQKGDIAEGYSVSREKKESFPLTVTSAQKNPTAFYLCASRQGKGYGQYFGPGTRLTVT.

CDR3 residues: CASSPNSGDHNEQFF. The CDR3 bases are TGTGCCAGCAGCCCAAATAGCGGGGACCACAATGAGCAGTTCTTC. This rearrangement joins TRBV11-3 to TRBJ2-1; 8 bases agree with TRBD2. Unmatched junction bases numbered 8, after V lost 5 bases and J lost 5 bases. CDR3 size: 15 residues. Looked up from germline, CDR1 is SGHNT and CDR2 is YENEEA.

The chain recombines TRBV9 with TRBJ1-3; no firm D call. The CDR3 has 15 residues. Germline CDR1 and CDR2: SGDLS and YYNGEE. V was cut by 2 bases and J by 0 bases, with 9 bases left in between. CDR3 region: CASSVGHNSGNTIYF. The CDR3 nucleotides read TGTGCCAGCAGCGTGGGCCACAACTCTGGAAACACCATATATTTT.

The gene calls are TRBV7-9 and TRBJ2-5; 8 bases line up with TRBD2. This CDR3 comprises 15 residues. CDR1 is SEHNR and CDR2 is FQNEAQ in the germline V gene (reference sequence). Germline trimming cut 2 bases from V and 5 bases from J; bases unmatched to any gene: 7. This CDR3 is CASSLLGRAEETQYF. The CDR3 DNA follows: TGTGCCAGCAGCTTACTCGGGAGGGCTGAGGAGACCCAGTACTTC.

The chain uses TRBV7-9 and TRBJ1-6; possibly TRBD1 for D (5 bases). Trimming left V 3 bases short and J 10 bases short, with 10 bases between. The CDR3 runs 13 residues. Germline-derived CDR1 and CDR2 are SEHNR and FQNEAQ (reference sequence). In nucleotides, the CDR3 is TGTGCCAGCAGCTTCCCGGGGCGGTCACCCCTCCACTTT. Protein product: CASSFPGRSPLHF.

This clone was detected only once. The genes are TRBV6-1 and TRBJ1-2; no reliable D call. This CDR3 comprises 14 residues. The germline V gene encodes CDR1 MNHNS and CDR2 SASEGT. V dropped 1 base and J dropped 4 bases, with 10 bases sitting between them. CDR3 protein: CASSEVGFVYGYTF. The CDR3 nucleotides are TGTGCCAGCAGTGAAGTGGGGTTTGTCTATGGCTACACCTTC.

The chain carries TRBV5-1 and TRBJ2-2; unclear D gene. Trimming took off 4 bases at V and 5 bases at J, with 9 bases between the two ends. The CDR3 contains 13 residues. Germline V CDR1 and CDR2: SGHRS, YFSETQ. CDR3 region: CASSPLSTGELFF. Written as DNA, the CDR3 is TGCGCCAGCAGCCCCCTCAGTACCGGGGAGCTGTTTTTT.

Here the CDR3 reads CASHPPEGGMGIYTEAFF. CDR3 sequence (DNA): TGTGCCAGCCACCCCCCCGAGGGAGGCATGGGGATATACACTGAAGCTTTCTTT. The rearrangement joins TRBV28 to TRBJ1-1; the D is unclear. Trimming removed 8 bases from V and 3 bases from J, with 28 bases in between. CDR3 size: 18 residues. CDR1 is MDHEN, CDR2 SYDVKM, per germline. Using reference TRBV28 and TRBJ1-1 for the parts outside the CDR3, the full variable domain is DVKVTQSSRYLVKRTGEKVFLECVQDMDHENMFWYRQDPGLGLRLIYFSYDVKMKEKGDIPEGYSVSREKKERFSLILESASTNQTSMYLCASHPPEGGMGIYTEAFFGQGTRLTVV.

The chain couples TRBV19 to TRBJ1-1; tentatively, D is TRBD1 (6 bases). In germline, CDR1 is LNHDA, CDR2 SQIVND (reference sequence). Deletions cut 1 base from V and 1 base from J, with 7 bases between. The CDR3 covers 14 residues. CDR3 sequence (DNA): TGTGCCAGTAGTATAGGACAGGCGAACACTGAAGCTTTCTTT. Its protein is CASSIGQANTEAFF. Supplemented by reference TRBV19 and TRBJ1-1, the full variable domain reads DGGITQSPKYLFRKEGQNVTLSCEQNLNHDAMYWYRQDPGQGLRLIYYSQIVNDFQKGDIAEGYSVSREKKESFPLTVTSAQKNPTAFYLCASSIGQANTEAFFGQGTRLTVV.